This entry lists 4 T cell receptor beta chains sequenced from one sample in a study of cytomegalovirus exposure and HLA in healthy donors. The PCR ran on 60 Vbeta and 13 Jbeta primers. TCRdb's copy holds only in-frame clones and misses some; the assay was immunoSEQ multiplex PCR. This sample's table reports fewer than 150,000 clones. Sample: PBMCs. Receptor source: an older woman in good health and CMV-seronegative.

The rearrangement joins TRBV10-3 to TRBJ1-1; the D gene is possibly TRBD1 (5 bases). V was trimmed by 3 bases and J by 8 bases, leaving 13 bases between them. Germline V CDR1 and CDR2: ENHRY, SYGVKD. The CDR3 length is 13 residues. The CDR3 region is CAISEFPTGEAFF. For the CDR3, the DNA is TGTGCCATCAGTGAATTCCCAACAGGAGAAGCTTTCTTT.

This chain joins TRBV30 and TRBJ2-7, with TRBD2 matching 8 bases. The germline V gene has CDR1 GTSNPN and CDR2 SVGIG (reference sequence). The V gene end was trimmed by 3 bases and the J gene end by 1 base; junction bases not matched to a gene: 8. The CDR3 runs to 15 residues. As DNA, the CDR3 is TGTGCCTGGAGCACCATAGGGACTAGTTCCTACGAGCAGTACTTC. This codes for CAWSTIGTSSYEQYF.

The chain combines TRBV27 with TRBJ2-7; 9 bases are shared with TRBD2. V gave up 4 bases and J gave up 4 bases; unmatched junction bases: 11. Germline V lookup: CDR1 MNHEY, CDR2 SMNVEV (reference sequence). The CDR3 is 16 amino acids. The CDR3 protein is CASSSSLAGVGYEQYF. The CDR3 coding sequence is TGTGCCAGCAGTTCCTCCTTAGCGGGAGTAGGTTACGAGCAGTACTTC.

The V and J genes are TRBV19 and TRBJ1-1; D is unclear. The CDR3 is 12 amino acids. The V gene's germline CDR1 is LNHDA and CDR2 SQIVND (reference sequence). V shed 7 bases and J shed 10 bases, with 16 bases lying between them. CDR3 sequence: CASKESRSTAFF. The CDR3 DNA reads as TGTGCCAGTAAAGAGTCGCGGAGTACAGCTTTCTTT.